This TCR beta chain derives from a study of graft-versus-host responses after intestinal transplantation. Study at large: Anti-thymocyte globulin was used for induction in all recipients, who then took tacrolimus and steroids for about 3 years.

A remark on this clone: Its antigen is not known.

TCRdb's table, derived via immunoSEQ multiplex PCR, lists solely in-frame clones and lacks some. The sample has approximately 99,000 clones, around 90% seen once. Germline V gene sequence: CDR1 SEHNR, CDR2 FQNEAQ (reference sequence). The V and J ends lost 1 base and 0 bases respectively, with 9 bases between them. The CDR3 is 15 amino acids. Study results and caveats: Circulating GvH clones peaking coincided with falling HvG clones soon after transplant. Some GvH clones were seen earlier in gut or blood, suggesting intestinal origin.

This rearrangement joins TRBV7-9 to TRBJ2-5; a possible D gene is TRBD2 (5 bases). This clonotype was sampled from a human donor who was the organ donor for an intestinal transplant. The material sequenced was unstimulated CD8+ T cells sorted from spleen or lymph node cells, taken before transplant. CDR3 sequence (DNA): TGTGCCAGCAGCTTAGAAAGCGGTTACCAAGAGACCCAGTACTTC. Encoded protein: CASSLESGYQETQYF.